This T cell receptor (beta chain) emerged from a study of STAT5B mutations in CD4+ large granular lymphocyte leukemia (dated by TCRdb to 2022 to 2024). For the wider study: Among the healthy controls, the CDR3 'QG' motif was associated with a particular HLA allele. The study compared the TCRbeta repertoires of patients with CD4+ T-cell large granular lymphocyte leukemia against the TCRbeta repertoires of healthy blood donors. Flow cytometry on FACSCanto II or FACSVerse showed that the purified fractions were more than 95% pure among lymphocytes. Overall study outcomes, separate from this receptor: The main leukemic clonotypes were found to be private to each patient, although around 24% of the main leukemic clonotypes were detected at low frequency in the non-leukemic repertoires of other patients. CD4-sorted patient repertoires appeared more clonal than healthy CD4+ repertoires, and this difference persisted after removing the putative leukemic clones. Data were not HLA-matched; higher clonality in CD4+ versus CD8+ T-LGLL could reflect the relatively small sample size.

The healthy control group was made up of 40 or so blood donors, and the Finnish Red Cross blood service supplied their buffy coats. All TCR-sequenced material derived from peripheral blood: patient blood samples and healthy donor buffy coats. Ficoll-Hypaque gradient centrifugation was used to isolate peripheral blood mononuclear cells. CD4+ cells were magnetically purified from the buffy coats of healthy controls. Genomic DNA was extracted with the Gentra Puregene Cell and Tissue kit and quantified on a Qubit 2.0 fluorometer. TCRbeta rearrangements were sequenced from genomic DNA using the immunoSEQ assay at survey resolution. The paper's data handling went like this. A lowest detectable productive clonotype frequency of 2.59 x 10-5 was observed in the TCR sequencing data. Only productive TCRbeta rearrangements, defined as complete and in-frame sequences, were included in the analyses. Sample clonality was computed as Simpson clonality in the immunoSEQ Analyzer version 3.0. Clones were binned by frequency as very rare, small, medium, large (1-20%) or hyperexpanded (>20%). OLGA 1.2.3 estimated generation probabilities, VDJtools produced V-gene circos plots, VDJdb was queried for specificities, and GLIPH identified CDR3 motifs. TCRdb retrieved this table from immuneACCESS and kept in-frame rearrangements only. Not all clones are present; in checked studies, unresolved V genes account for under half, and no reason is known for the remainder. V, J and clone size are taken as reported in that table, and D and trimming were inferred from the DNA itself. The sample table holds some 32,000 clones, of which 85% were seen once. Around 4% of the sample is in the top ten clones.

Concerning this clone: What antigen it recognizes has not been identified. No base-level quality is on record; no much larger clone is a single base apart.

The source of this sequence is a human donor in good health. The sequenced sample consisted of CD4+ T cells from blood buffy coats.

In nucleotide form, the sequence is TGTGCCAGCAGCGTAGGTGGTTCCTACAATGAGCAGTTCTTC. This yields the protein CASSVGGSYNEQFF. The chain links TRBV9 with TRBJ2-1; the D gene cannot be resolved reliably. V is cut by 0 bases and J by 1 base, and the space between the germline ends is 5 bases. There are 14 amino acids in the CDR3, from cysteine to phenylalanine inclusive. The retained sequence is limited to the CDR3, 42 bases, with the frame set at the first base. The germline V gene gives CDR1 as SGDLS and CDR2 as YYNGEE. Reference TRBV9 and TRBJ2-1 genes cover what lies past the CDR3, so the full variable domain is DSGVTQTPKHLITATGQRVTLRCSPRSGDLSVYWYQQSLDQGLQFLIQYYNGEERAKGNILERFSAQQFPDLHSELNLSSLELGDSALYFCASSVGGSYNEQFFGPGTRLTVL.